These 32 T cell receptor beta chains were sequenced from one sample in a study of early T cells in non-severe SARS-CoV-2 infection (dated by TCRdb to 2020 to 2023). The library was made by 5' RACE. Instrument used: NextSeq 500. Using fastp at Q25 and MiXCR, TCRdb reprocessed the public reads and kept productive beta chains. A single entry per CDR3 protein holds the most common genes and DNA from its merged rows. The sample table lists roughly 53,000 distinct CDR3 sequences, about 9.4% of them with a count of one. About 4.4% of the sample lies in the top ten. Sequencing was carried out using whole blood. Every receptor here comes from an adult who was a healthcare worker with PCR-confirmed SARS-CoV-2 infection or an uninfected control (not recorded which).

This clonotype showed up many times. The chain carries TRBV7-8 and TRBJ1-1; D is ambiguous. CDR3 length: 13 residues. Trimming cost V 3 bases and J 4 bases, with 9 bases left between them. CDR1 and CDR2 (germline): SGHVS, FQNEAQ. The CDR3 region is CASSFGSGTEAFF. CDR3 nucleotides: TGTGCCAGCAGCTTTGGCAGTGGCACTGAAGCTTTCTTT.

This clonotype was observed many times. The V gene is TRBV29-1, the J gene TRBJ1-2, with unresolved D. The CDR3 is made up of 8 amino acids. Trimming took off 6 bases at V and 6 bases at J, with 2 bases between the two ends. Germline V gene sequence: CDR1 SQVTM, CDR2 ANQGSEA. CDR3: CSVNGYTF. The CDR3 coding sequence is TGCAGCGTAAATGGCTACACCTTC.

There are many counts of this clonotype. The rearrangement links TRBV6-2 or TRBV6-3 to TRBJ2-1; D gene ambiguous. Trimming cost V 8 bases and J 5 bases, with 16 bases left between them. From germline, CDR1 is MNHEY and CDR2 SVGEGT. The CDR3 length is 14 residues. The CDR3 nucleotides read TGTGCCAGCCAGGACCCACCGATTAACAATGAGCAGTTCTTC. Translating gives CASQDPPINNEQFF.

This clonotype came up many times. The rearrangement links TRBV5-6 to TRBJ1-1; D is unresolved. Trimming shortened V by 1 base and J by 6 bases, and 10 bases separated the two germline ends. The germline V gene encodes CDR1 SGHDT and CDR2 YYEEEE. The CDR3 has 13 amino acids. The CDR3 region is CASSLMWSAEAFF. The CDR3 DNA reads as TGTGCCAGCAGCTTGATGTGGAGCGCTGAAGCTTTCTTT.

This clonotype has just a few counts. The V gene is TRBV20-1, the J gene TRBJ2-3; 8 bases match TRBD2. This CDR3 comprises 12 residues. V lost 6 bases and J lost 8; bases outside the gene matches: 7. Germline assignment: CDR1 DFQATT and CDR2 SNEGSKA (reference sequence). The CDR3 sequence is CSAGLVEGTQYF. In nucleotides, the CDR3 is TGCAGTGCGGGACTAGTTGAGGGTACGCAGTATTTT.

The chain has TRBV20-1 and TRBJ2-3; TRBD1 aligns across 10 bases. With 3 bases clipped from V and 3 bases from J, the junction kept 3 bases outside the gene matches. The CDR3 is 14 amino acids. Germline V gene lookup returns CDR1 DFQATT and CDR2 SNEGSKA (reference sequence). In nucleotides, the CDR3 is TGCAGTGCTAGTGACAGGGGGCTAACAGATACGCAGTATTTT. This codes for CSASDRGLTDTQYF.

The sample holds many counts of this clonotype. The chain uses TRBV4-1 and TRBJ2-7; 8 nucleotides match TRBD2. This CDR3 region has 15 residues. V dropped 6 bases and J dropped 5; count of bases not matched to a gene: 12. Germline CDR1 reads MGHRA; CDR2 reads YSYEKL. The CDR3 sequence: CASSSDRAGGDEQYF. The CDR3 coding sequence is TGCGCCAGCAGTTCTGACCGCGCGGGGGGTGACGAGCAGTACTTC.

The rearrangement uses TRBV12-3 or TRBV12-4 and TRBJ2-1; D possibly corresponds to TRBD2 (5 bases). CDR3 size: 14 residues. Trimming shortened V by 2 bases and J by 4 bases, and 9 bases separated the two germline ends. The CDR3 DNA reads TGTGCCAGCAGTTTAATCTCGGGGTACAATGAGCAGTTCTTC. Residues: CASSLISGYNEQFF.

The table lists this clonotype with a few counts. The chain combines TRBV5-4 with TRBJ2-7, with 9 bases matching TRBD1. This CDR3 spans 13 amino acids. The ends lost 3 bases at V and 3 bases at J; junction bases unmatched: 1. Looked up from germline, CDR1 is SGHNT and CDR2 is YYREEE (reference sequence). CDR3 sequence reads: CASSWDRDYEQYF. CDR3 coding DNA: TGTGCCAGCAGCTGGGACAGGGACTACGAGCAGTACTTC.

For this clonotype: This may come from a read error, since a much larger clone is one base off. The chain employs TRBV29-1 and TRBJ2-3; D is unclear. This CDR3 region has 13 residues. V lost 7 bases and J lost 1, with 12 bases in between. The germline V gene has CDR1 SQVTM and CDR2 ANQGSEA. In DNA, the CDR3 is TGCAGCGGGAGATGGTCCGGCACAGATACGCAGTATTTT. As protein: CSGRWSGTDTQYF.

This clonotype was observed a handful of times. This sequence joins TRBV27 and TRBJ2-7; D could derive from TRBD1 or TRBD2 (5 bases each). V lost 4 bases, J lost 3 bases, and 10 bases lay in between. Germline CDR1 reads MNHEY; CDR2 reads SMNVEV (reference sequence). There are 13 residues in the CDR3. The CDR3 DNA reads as TGTGCCAGCAGTTCGGGACGAAGCTACGAGCAGTACTTC. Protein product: CASSSGRSYEQYF.

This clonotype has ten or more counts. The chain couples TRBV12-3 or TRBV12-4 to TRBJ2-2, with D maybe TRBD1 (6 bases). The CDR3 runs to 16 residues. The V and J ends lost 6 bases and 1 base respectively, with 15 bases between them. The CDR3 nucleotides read TGTGCCAGCAGCCGGCGGGTACAGGGGAACACCGGGGAGCTGTTTTTT. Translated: CASSRRVQGNTGELFF.

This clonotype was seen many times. The CDR3 DNA reads as TGTGCCAGCAGCCACCCCCCGGGAGCGGGAGTCACAGATACGCAGTATTTT. Its translation: CASSHPPGAGVTDTQYF. The rearrangement links TRBV7-9 to TRBJ2-3; TRBD2 matches 8 bases. V lost 5 bases and J lost 2; bases outside the gene matches: 12. Germline values: CDR1 SEHNR, CDR2 FQNEAQ (reference sequence). This CDR3 is 17 amino acids long.

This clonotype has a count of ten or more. CDR3 in DNA: TGTGCCAGCAGCTTTCCCAGGGTGGGTAATTCACCCCTCCACTTT. Its translation is CASSFPRVGNSPLHF. The chain employs TRBV7-9 and TRBJ1-6, with a tentative D call TRBD1 (5 bases). CDR1 is SEHNR and CDR2 is FQNEAQ in the germline V gene (reference sequence). The V gene lost 3 bases and the J gene lost 6 bases, with 12 bases spanning the gap. The CDR3 runs to 15 residues.

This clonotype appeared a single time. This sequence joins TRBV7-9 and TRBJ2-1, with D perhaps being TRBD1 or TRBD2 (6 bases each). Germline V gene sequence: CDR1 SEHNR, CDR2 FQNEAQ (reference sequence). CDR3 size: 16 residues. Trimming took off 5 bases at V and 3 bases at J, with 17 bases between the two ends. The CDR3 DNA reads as TGTGCCAGCAGCGCACAGGGAGGCGGCGGCTACAATGAGCAGTTCTTC. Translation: CASSAQGGGGYNEQFF.

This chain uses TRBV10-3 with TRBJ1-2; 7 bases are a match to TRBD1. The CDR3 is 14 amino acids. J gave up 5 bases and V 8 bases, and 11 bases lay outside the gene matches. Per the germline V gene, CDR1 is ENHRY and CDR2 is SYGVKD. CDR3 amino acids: CAIQPGQLPYGYTF. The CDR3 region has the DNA TGTGCCATCCAACCGGGACAGCTTCCATATGGCTACACCTTC.

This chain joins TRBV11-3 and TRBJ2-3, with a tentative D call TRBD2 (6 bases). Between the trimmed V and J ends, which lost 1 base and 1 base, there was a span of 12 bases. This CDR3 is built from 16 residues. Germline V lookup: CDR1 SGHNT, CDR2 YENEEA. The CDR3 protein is CASSLAPGAGTDTQYF. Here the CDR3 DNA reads TGTGCCAGCAGCTTAGCCCCGGGAGCGGGCACAGATACGCAGTATTTT.

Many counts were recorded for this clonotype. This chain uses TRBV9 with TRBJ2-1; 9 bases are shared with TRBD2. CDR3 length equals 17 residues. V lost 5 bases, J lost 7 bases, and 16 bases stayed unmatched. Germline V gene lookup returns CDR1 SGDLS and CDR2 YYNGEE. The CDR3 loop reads CASSPTGAAGGVNEQFF. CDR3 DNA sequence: TGTGCCAGCAGTCCCACAGGGGCAGCGGGAGGTGTTAATGAGCAGTTCTTC.

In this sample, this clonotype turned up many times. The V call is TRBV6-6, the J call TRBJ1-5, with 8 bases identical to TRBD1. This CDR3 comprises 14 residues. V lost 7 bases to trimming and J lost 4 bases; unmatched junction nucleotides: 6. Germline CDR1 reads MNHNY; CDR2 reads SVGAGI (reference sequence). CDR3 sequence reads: CASTLGQGNQPQHF. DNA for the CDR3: TGTGCCAGCACCCTTGGACAGGGTAATCAGCCCCAGCATTTT.

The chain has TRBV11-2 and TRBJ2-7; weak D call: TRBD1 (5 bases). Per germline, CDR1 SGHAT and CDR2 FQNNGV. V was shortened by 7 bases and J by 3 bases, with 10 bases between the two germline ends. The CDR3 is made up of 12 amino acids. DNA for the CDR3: TGTGCCAGCAAGGGCAGGGACTACGAGCAGTACTTC. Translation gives CASKGRDYEQYF.

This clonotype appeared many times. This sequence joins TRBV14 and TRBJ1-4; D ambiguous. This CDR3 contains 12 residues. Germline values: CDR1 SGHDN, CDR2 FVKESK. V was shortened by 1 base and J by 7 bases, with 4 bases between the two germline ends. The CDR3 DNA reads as TGTGCCAGCAGCCAAGTCAGTGAAAAACTGTTTTTT. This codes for CASSQVSEKLFF.

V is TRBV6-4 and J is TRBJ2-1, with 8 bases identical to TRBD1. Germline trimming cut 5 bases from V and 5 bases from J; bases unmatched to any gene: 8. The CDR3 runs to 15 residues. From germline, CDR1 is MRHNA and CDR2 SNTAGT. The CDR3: CASSSSPTGDNEQFF. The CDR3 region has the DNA TGTGCCAGCAGTTCCAGTCCGACAGGGGACAATGAGCAGTTCTTC.

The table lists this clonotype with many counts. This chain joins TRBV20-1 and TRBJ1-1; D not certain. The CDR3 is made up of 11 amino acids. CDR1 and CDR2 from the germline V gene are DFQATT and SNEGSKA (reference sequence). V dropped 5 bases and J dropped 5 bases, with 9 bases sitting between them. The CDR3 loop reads CSAPLRTEAFF. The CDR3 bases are TGCAGTGCTCCCCTTCGGACTGAAGCTTTCTTT.

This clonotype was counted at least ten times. The CDR3 region is CASSLTWDGSNQPQHF. DNA for the CDR3: TGTGCCAGCAGCCTTACGTGGGACGGTAGCAATCAGCCCCAGCATTTT. The V and J genes are TRBV27 and TRBJ1-5; weak D call: TRBD1 (5 bases). Trimming took off 6 bases at V and 0 bases at J, with 15 bases between the two ends. CDR3 length: 16 amino acids. Germline CDR1 reads MNHEY; CDR2 reads SMNVEV (reference sequence).

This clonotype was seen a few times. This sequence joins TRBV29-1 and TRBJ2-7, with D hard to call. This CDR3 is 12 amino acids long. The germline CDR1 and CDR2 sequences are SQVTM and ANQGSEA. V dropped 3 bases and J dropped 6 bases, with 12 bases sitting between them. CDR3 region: CSVDFGSGEQYF. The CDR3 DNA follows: TGCAGCGTTGATTTCGGAAGTGGCGAGCAGTACTTC.

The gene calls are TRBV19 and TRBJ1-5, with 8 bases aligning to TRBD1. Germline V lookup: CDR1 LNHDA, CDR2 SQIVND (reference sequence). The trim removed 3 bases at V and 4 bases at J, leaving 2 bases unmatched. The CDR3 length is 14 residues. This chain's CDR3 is CASSIHRGNQPQHF. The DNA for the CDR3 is TGTGCCAGTAGTATCCACAGGGGGAATCAGCCCCAGCATTTT.

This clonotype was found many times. The CDR3 nucleotides are TGCAGTGCTGGGGGTACAGGGGGCTGGTACGAGCAGTACTTC. It yields the protein CSAGGTGGWYEQYF. The V call is TRBV20-1, the J call TRBJ2-7; 9 bases are a match to TRBD1. This CDR3 spans 14 amino acids. Per the germline V gene, CDR1 is DFQATT and CDR2 is SNEGSKA (reference sequence). Trimming at V came to 5 bases and at J to 4 bases, leaving 9 bases not matched to a gene.

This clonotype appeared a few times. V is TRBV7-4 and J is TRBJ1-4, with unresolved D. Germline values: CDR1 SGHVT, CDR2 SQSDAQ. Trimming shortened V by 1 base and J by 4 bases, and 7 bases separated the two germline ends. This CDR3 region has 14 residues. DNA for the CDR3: TGTGCCAGCAGCTTAGTTGGTGGTAATGAAAAACTGTTTTTT. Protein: CASSLVGGNEKLFF.

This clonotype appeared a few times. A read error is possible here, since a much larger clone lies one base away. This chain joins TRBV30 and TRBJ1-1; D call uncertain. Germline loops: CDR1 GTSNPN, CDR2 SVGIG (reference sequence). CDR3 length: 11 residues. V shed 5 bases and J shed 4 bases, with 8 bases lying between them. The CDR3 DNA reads TGTGCCTGGTCTGTCCTCACTGAAGCTTTCTTT. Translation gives CAWSVLTEAFF.

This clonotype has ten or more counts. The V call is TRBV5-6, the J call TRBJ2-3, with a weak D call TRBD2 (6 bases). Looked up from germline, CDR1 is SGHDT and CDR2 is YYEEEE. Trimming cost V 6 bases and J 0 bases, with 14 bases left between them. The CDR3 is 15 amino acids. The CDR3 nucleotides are TGTGCCAGCACCGGGGGACTGACCAGCACAGATACGCAGTATTTT. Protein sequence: CASTGGLTSTDTQYF. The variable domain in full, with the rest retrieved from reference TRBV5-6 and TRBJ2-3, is DAGVTQSPTHLIKTRGQQVTLRCSPKSGHDTVSWYQQALGQGPQFIFQYYEEEERQRGNFPDRFSGHQFPNYSSELNVNALLLGDSALYLCASTGGLTSTDTQYFGPGTRLTVL.

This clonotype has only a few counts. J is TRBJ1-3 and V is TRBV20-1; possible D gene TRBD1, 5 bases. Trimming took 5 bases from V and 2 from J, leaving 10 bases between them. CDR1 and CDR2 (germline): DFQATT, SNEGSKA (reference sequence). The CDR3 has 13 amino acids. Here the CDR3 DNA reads TGCAGTGCTGGCAGGGTTACTGGAAACACCATATATTTT. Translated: CSAGRVTGNTIYF.

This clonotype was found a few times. CDR3 in DNA: TGCAGCGTTGAAGGCCGAGGGGCAGGGGGTTCTGGAAACACCATATATTTT. Translated: CSVEGRGAGGSGNTIYF. This sequence joins TRBV29-1 and TRBJ1-3; the match to TRBD1 covers 7 bases. Germline V gene data show CDR1 as SQVTM and CDR2 as ANQGSEA. V was clipped by 1 base and J by 1 base; unmatched bases: 10. The CDR3 is 17 residues long.